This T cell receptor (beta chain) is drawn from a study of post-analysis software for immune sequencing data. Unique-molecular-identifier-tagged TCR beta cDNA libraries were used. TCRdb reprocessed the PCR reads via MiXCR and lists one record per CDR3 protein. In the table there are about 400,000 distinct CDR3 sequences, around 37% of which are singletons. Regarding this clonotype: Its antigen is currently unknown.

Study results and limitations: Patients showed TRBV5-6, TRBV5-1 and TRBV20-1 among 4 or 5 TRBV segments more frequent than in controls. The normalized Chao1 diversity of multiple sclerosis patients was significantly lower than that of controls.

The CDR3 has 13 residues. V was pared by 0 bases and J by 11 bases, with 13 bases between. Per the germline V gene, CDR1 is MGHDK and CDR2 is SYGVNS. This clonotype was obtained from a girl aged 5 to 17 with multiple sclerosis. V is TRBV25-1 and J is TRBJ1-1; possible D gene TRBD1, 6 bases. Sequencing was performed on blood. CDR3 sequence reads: CASSEYVGTKAFF. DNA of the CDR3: TGTGCCAGCAGTGAATATGTTGGGACAAAGGCTTTCTTT.